Given below is one TCR beta chain in context. The target antigen is unknown. TCRdb re-called the RT-PCR reads through MiXCR, storing one row per CDR3 protein. The table records 710 or so distinct CDR3 sequences, roughly 78% of them present only once. This specimen comes from a study of yellow fever vaccine responses in identical twins. Notes on the study in general: Twins' vaccine T cell response reportedly gave the appearance of partial convergence and partial personalization.

Germline V gives CDR1 DFQATT, CDR2 SNEGSKA (reference sequence). The CDR3 sequence is 13 residues long. Trimming took off 0 bases at V and 4 bases at J, with 7 bases between the two ends. Sequenced here: T cells from blood (PBMCs), unsorted or a sorted subset (not recorded which), sampled before or after yellow fever vaccination (not recorded which). This receptor was obtained from a female donor who received the yellow fever vaccine. The rearrangement links TRBV20-1 to TRBJ2-1; TRBD2 might be the D (5 bases). Here the CDR3 reads CSAREAEYNEQFF. The CDR3 nucleotides read TGCAGTGCTAGAGAAGCGGAATACAATGAGCAGTTCTTC.